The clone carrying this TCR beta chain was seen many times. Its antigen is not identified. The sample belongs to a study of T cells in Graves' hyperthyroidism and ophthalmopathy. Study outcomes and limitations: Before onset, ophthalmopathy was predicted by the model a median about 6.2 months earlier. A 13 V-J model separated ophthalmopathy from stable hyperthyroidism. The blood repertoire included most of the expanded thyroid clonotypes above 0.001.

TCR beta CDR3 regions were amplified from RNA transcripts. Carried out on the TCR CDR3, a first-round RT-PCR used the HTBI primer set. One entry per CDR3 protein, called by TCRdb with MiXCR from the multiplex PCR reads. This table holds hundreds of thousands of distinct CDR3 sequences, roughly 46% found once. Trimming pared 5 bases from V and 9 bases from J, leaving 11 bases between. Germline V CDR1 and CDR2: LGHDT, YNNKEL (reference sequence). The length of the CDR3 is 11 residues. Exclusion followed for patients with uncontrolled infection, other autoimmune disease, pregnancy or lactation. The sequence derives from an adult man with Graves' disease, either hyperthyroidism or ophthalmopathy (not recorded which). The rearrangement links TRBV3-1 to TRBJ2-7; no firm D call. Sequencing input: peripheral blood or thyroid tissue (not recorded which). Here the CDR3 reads CASSDPPVQYF. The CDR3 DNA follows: TGTGCCAGCAGCGATCCCCCGGTGCAGTACTTC.